The source of this T cell receptor (beta chain) is a study of CD8 T cells in Susac syndrome. J was trimmed by 9 bases and V by 6 bases; bases with no gene match: 16. The CDR3 has 16 residues. Sequencing of TCR beta was performed on blood CD8+ and CD4+ T cells. The multiple sclerosis controls were treatment-naive patients affected by stable or active relapsing-remitting disease. RNA in amounts of roughly 0.5 to 1 ug was reverse transcribed with random hexamers. Across 54 Vbeta and 13 Jbeta, immunoSEQ multiplex PCR amplified TCR beta CDR3. TCRdb processed the immunoSEQ multiplex PCR reads anew with MiXCR; each CDR3 protein has one entry. The data contain 150,000 or so distinct CDR3 sequences, roughly 95% of them singletons.

The rearrangement joins TRBV12-3 or TRBV12-4 to TRBJ2-1, with TRBD2 identical over 8 bases. The source material was CD4+ T cells from PBMCs. This sequence originates from a human donor with multiple sclerosis. CDR3 sequence reads: CASRPSGEREFGEQFF. The CDR3 DNA reads TGTGCCAGCAGGCCCAGTGGGGAGCGGGAGTTTGGTGAGCAGTTCTTC.